This entry describes one T cell receptor beta chain. What it binds is not known. Each donor (without exception) was a healthy Caucasian. There are 19 residues in the CDR3. Trimming pared 1 base from V and 0 bases from J, leaving 20 bases between. CDR1 SGHDN and CDR2 FVKESK come from the germline V gene. The source of the sample is a study of identical twins. Regarding the study as a whole: It was cross-sectional statistical analysis, not following the same donors, that the conclusions relied on. Invariant MAIT and iNKT cells are populations that could partly confound zero-insertion analyses.

Each CDR3 protein is one row after TCRdb ran MiXCR on the 5' RACE reads. Here the sample spans more than 400,000 distinct CDR3 sequences, 13% to 15% being singletons. The data were also submitted as part of a second study, on yellow fever vaccine responses in identical twins. Per that paper: Reportedly, the T cell response mounted by twins to vaccine seemed partly convergent, partly personalized.

The chain links TRBV14 to TRBJ2-3, with D possibly TRBD2 on 5 matching bases. The receptor was isolated from a woman younger than 30 in good health. Sequencing was carried out using CD4+ T cells sorted from blood. The CDR3 protein is CASSQAKGAVLPSTDTQYF. In nucleotides, the CDR3 is TGTGCCAGCAGCCAAGCCAAAGGAGCGGTGTTACCTAGCACAGATACGCAGTATTTT.